This TCR beta chain was profiled in a study of blood T cell repertoires in COVID-19 (dated by TCRdb to about 2020). Regarding the research as a whole: Samples from collaborators originated in the United States, Italy and Spain and spanned both the acute and convalescent phases of COVID-19. The samples were drawn from the first 160 participants of the ongoing ImmuneRACE study and from over a thousand subjects provided by 6 global collaborators. The sample metadata nearly always contained a de-identified subject ID, COVID-19 status, age in years and sex. A freely available public database, intended as a resource for researchers studying the immune response to SARS-CoV-2, is where the repertoires were released. Where available, HLA class I and class II types were obtained from metadata supplied by the sample provider rather than from assay-based typing. The prospective study material was composed of cDNA or gDNA derived from T cells, B-cell-depleted T cells, or PBMCs. The dataset comprised deeply sampled blood TCRbeta repertoires from subjects exposed to, actively infected with, or recovered from COVID-19.

One collaborating source in Seattle enrolled patients while the patients were actively infected and followed the patients over time throughout the course of disease. Collaborating institutions collected whole blood in K2EDTA tubes following their own protocols. For TCRbeta analysis, collaborators shipped samples in one of three forms: frozen whole blood, isolated PBMCs, or DNA extracted from either of those sample types. Turning to this clone: Its binding antigen is unknown. The record has no base qualities; no much larger clone is one base away.

The CDR1 and CDR2 encoded by the germline V gene are SGHRS and YFSETQ. There are 15 amino acids in the CDR3, from cysteine to phenylalanine inclusive. Kept here is only the CDR3 DNA, which spans 45 bases and is read in frame from base 1. Clipping removes 2 bases from V and 3 bases from J, with 4 as the unmatched junction base count. General conclusions and limits of the study: How much clinical and demographic metadata was included differed by source and by participant, and the metadata was provided uncurated.

The immunoSEQ Assay, a bias-controlled multiplex PCR, was used to amplify TCRbeta CDR3 regions from genomic DNA. Under the source paper's analysis protocol: The number of nucleated cells in each sample was estimated by amplification of reference gene primers within the assay. To quantify the absolute abundance of each unique TCRbeta CDR3 rearrangement, sequence reads were collapsed and filtered. For each sample, productive Simpson clonality was calculated by taking the square root of Simpson's diversity index across productive rearrangements. What TCRdb holds here is the immuneACCESS table cut down to in-frame rearrangements. Part of the clones is not present; checked against another copy, under half of the missing clones reflect an unresolved V gene, and the others are unexplained. V and J calls and clone size are as listed in that table; D and trimming were resolved from the DNA. This sample holds approximately 100,000 clones; 76% were observed only once. The ten largest clones represent 5% to 8% of the sample.

The clonotype was recovered from an elderly man with COVID-19, enrolled during active disease. The V gene is TRBV5-1 and the J gene is TRBJ2-1; 8 junctional bases match TRBD2. The sequencing sample was made of peripheral blood. The DNA is TGCGCCAGCAGCTTCAGCGGGAGAGGCTACAATGAGCAGTTCTTC. It translates to CASSFSGRGYNEQFF.